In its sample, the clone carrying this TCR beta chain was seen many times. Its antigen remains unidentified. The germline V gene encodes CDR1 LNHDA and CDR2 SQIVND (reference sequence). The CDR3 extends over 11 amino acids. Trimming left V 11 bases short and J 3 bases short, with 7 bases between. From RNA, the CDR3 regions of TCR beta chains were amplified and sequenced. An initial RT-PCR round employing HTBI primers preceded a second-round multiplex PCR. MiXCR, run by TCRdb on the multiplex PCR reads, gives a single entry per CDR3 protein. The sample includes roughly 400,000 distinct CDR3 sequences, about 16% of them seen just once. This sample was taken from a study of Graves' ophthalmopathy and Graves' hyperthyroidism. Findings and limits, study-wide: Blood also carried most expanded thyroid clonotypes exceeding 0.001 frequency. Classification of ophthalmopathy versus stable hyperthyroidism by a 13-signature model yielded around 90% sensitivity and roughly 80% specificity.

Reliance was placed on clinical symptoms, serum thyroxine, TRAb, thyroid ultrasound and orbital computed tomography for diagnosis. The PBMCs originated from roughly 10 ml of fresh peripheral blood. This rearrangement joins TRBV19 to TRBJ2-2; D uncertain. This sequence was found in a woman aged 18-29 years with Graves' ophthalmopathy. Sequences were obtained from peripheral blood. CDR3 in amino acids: CARMYTGELFF. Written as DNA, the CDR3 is TGTGCCCGGATGTACACCGGGGAGCTGTTTTTT.